This T cell receptor (beta chain) was sequenced during a study of blood T cell repertoires in COVID-19. Study background: Acute-phase and convalescent COVID-19 samples originated in the United States, Italy and Spain. The analysed material was cDNA or gDNA that came from T cells, B-cell-depleted T cells, or PBMCs.

The junction had 7 bases not matched to a gene; V was cut back by 5 bases and J by 2 bases. In germline, CDR1 is SGHTA, CDR2 FQGTGA. The CDR3 is made up of 16 amino acids. Per the authors' pipeline: Cell counts per sample came from amplifying reference gene primers. Data came from immunoSEQ multiplex PCR; TCRdb stores just in-frame clones and leaves some out. V and J calls and clone size are as listed in that table; D and trimming were resolved from the DNA. The data contain under 250,000 clones, 83% of them singletons. V usage is TRBV7-3 and J usage is TRBJ2-1; 9 bases fit TRBD1. The sequencing sample was made of peripheral blood. The sequence derives from a man between 35 and 55 years old with active or convalescent COVID-19. The DNA for the CDR3 is TGTGCCAGCAGCCCGGGACAGGGTGGCCCCTACAATGAGCAGTTCTTC. Its translation: CASSPGQGGPYNEQFF.